Listed below are T cell receptor beta chains from one sample, sequenced in a study of shared clonotypes between healthy human individuals. Sequenced by immunoSEQ multiplex PCR; TCRdb stores in-frame clones only, minus some. Of roughly 2 million clones listed, over 85% are singletons. The sequenced sample consisted of naive CD8+ T cells sorted from blood. The receptors shown here come from a man aged 18 to 29 in good health. Both conserved end residues are part of each CDR3. D genes are given only for firm matches. A row's size may be missing; if present it is once, few, many or a size class.

>TRBJ2-2|TRBV7-7|NA|14|NA
TGTGCTAGCAGCTCGCATGGGAATGCCGGGGAGCTGTTTTTT
CASSSHGNAGELFF
>TRBJ1-2|TRBV4-1|NA|13|NA
TGCGCCAGCAGCCAAGATAGGGGGGGAGGCTACACCTTC
CASSQDRGGGYTF
>TRBJ1-6|TRBV5-1|NA|17|TRBD1
TGCGCCAGCAGCTTGGTCCCGACAGGGGGCGGGGATTCACCCCTCCACTTT
CASSLVPTGGGDSPLHF
>TRBJ2-3|TRBV5-1|NA|16|TRBD2
TGCGCCAGCAGCCTCGGGACTAGCGGGAGAAGAGATACGCAGTATTTT
CASSLGTSGRRDTQYF
>TRBJ1-2|TRBV19|NA|14|NA
TGTGCCAGTAGTATAGGCGACGGAAACTATGGCTACACCTTC
CASSIGDGNYGYTF
>TRBJ1-2|TRBV19|NA|13|NA
TGTGCCAGTAGTGCTGGGACTAACTATGGCTACACCTTC
CASSAGTNYGYTF
>TRBJ2-5|TRBV5-1|NA|13|NA
TGCGCCAGCAGCTTGTCCTTCCAAGAGACCCAGTACTTC
CASSLSFQETQYF
>TRBJ2-1|TRBV7-3|NA|15|NA
TGTGCCAGCAGCTTGATGGACGGAGTGAAGGTTGAGCAGTTCTTC
CASSLMDGVKVEQFF
>TRBJ2-2|TRBV28|once|12|NA
TGTGCCAGCGACAGGAACACCGGGGAGCTGTTTTTT
CASDRNTGELFF
>TRBJ2-1|TRBV7-3|once|15|TRBD2
TGTGCCAGCAGCCCAGCGGGGGACACCTACAATGAGCAGTTCTTC
CASSPAGDTYNEQFF
>TRBJ2-5|TRBV9|NA|13|NA
TGTGCCAGCAGCCCTGGGACGGAAGAGACCCAGTACTTC
CASSPGTEETQYF
>TRBJ1-1|TRBV10-3|NA|12|NA
TGTGCCATCAGTTGGGGGGGCACTGAAGCTTTCTTT
CAISWGGTEAFF
>TRBJ1-3|TRBV7-8|NA|14|NA
TGTGCCAGCAGCCTTGAATGGTCTGGAAACACCATATATTTT
CASSLEWSGNTIYF
>TRBJ1-6|TRBV4-3|NA|15|TRBD1
TGCGCCAGCAGCCAAGATCACCCGACAGGGGATCCCCTCCACTTT
CASSQDHPTGDPLHF
>TRBJ2-1|TRBV27|NA|14|NA
TGTGCCAGCAGCCCGAATTGGGACTACAATGAGCAGTTCTTC
CASSPNWDYNEQFF
>TRBJ2-7|TRBV6-1|NA|14|NA
TGTGCCAGCAGTGAATGGGGGATTGGCTACGAGCAGTACTTC
CASSEWGIGYEQYF
>TRBJ2-2|TRBV9|NA|13|NA
TGTGCCAGCAGCGCCCCCCTTACCGGGGAGCTGTTTTTT
CASSAPLTGELFF
>TRBJ1-5|TRBV10-3|NA|16|TRBD1
TGTGCCATCAGGGCAACAGGGGATGAAGGCAATCAGCCCCAGCATTTT
CAIRATGDEGNQPQHF
>TRBJ2-7|TRBV4-1|NA|15|TRBD1
TGCGCCAGCAGCCAAGATGAGGGGGCCCTGTACGAGCAGTACTTC
CASSQDEGALYEQYF
>TRBJ2-7|TRBV5-6|once|12|NA
TGTGCCAGCAGCTTGATAGGGAACGAGCAGTACTTC
CASSLIGNEQYF
>TRBJ2-7|TRBV27|once|16|TRBD2
TGTGCCAGCAGTCCAATAGCGGGGGACGTCTCCTACGAGCAGTACTTC
CASSPIAGDVSYEQYF
>TRBJ2-2|TRBV27|NA|17|TRBD2
TGTGCCAGCAGTTTAGGAGTGGGACTAGCGTTAACCGGGGAGCTGTTTTTT
CASSLGVGLALTGELFF
>TRBJ2-5|TRBV18|NA|15|TRBD2
TGTGCCAGCTCACCAACAGCGGGGGGGCAAGAGACCCAGTACTTC
CASSPTAGGQETQYF
>TRBJ2-2|TRBV11-2|NA|17|NA
TGTGCCAGCAGCTTAGGGTGGGGGACTGAGAACACCGGGGAGCTGTTTTTT
CASSLGWGTENTGELFF
>TRBJ2-3|TRBV27|NA|15|NA
TGTGCCAGCAGTTTACAGGGCCAGAGCACAGATACGCAGTATTTT
CASSLQGQSTDTQYF
>TRBJ1-5|TRBV7-3|NA|15|NA
TGTGCCAGCAGCTTAAGCGGGGTTAGCAATCAGCCCCAGCATTTT
CASSLSGVSNQPQHF
>TRBJ2-1|TRBV4-1|NA|16|NA
TGCGCCAGCAGCCAAGATCAGAGACAGTGGTACAATGAGCAGTTCTTC
CASSQDQRQWYNEQFF
>TRBJ1-1|TRBV29-1|NA|14|NA
TGCAGCGGCTATCCCATAGGGGCTACCGCTGAAGCTTTCTTT
CSGYPIGATAEAFF
>TRBJ2-7|TRBV4-1|NA|18|TRBD1
TGCGCCAGCAGCCAAGATCCTGGCTGGGGACAGGGTATTTACGAGCAGTACTTC
CASSQDPGWGQGIYEQYF
>TRBJ1-2|TRBV7-3|NA|18|NA
TGTGCCAGCAGCCCTCCGTCCGGGACAAGGGGGGATAACTATGGCTACACCTTC
CASSPPSGTRGDNYGYTF
>TRBJ2-7|TRBV2|NA|15|NA
TGTGCCAGCAGTGAAGCGGTACGGGAGCCCTACGAGCAGTACTTC
CASSEAVREPYEQYF
>TRBJ2-7|TRBV5-1|NA|14|NA
TGCGCCAGCAGCCCTGTTGGGCCCTTCTACGAGCAGTACTTC
CASSPVGPFYEQYF
>TRBJ2-5|TRBV27|NA|13|NA
TGTGCCAGCAGGCCGACTAGAAGTGAGACCCAGTACTTC
CASRPTRSETQYF
>TRBJ1-6|TRBV5-6|few|13|NA
TGTGCCAGCAGCTTGGGACCAGGCACACCCCTCCACTTT
CASSLGPGTPLHF
>TRBJ2-7|TRBV5-8|once|14|NA
TGTGCCAGCAGCTTGGGGCTGGCCTCCTACGAGCAGTACTTC
CASSLGLASYEQYF
>TRBJ1-1|TRBV5-1|NA|13|NA
TGCGCCAGCAGCTTGGATATACCGACTGAAGCTTTCTTT
CASSLDIPTEAFF
>TRBJ1-2|TRBV6-5|NA|13|NA
TGTGCCAGCAGTGATAGCCTAATACATGGCTACACCTTC
CASSDSLIHGYTF
>TRBJ1-2|TRBV5-6|NA|14|TRBD1
TGTGCCAGCAGCCTCGGACAGGATAGCTATGGCTACACCTTC
CASSLGQDSYGYTF
>TRBJ1-6|TRBV6-5|NA|13|NA
TGTGCCAGCAGCCCACCGAATAATTCACCCCTCCACTTT
CASSPPNNSPLHF
>TRBJ1-1|TRBV25-1|few|15|TRBD1
TGTGCCAGCAGTCCTCAGGGGGGATCGAACACTGAAGCTTTCTTT
CASSPQGGSNTEAFF
>TRBJ2-7|TRBV28|NA|13|NA
TGTGCCAGCAGTCACGGGGTAACCTACGAGCAGTACTTC
CASSHGVTYEQYF
>TRBJ2-1|TRBV29-1|NA|13|NA
TGCAGCGTTGAAGATCAAGGGCCCAGTGAGCAGTTCTTC
CSVEDQGPSEQFF
>TRBJ1-2|TRBV19|NA|13|NA
TGTGCCAGTAGTATAGATCTGGAACAGGATCACACCTTC
CASSIDLEQDHTF
>TRBJ2-5|TRBV9|once|17|TRBD1
TGTGCCAGCAGCCCATCAGAACAGGGGGTCATCCAAGAGACCCAGTACTTC
CASSPSEQGVIQETQYF
>TRBJ1-1|TRBV5-1|once|13|NA
TGCGCCAGCAGCTGGGGGACGGACACTGAAGCTTTCTTT
CASSWGTDTEAFF
>TRBJ2-5|TRBV7-2|NA|17|NA
TGTGCCAGCAGCGGCAGAGCAAGGGTTGTCCCACAAGAGACCCAGTACTTC
CASSGRARVVPQETQYF
>TRBJ2-2|TRBV7-9|NA|16|NA
TGTGCCAGCAGCCCCAGGGGTCATCTGGAAACCGGGGAGCTGTTTTTT
CASSPRGHLETGELFF
>TRBJ2-3|TRBV18|NA|16|TRBD2
TGTGCCAGCTCCTTATGGACTAGCGGGGGCACAGATACGCAGTATTTT
CASSLWTSGGTDTQYF
>TRBJ2-7|TRBV9|NA|13|NA
TGTGCCAGCAGCAGGAACAGTCCCTACGAGCAGTACTTC
CASSRNSPYEQYF
>TRBJ1-2|TRBV19|NA|18|NA
TGTGCCAGTAGTATTGCAGGGGCCCGCCCCGATCTCGGCTATGGCTACACCTTC
CASSIAGARPDLGYGYTF
>TRBJ2-3|TRBV27|NA|14|NA
TGTGCCAGCAGTTCCATGGACGGAACAGATACGCAGTATTTT
CASSSMDGTDTQYF
>TRBJ2-5|TRBV4-1|NA|17|TRBD2
TGCGCCAGCAGCCAAGTTCCGGGACTAGCGGGAGAAGAGACCCAGTACTTC
CASSQVPGLAGEETQYF